A single sample gave rise to the 2 T cell receptor beta chains below, sequenced in a study of T cell responses to AZD1222 COVID-19 vaccine. Generated by immunoSEQ multiplex PCR, the TCRdb table keeps only in-frame clones and is missing some. The sample has 100,000 to 130,000 clones, about 90% seen once; the top ten hold around 4.5%. Sequences were derived from peripheral blood, sampled on day 0 of AZD1222 vaccination. The receptor source for this set is an adult in good health.

The chain couples TRBV3-1 (or the pseudogene TRBV3-2) to TRBJ2-1, with TRBD2 identical over 13 bases. The CDR3 has 16 residues. Trimming at V came to 8 bases and at J to 5 bases, leaving 9 bases not matched to a gene. CDR1 LGHDT and CDR2 YNNKEL come from the germline V gene (reference sequence). Here the CDR3 reads CASGRLAGGRDNEQFF. The CDR3 coding sequence is TGTGCCAGCGGACGACTAGCGGGGGGAAGGGACAATGAGCAGTTCTTC.

V is TRBV2 and J is TRBJ2-7; 11 positions match TRBD1. The CDR3 consists of 14 residues. Trimming took 6 bases from V and 3 from J; bases not matched to a gene: 4. CDR1 and CDR2 (germline): SNHLY, FYNNEI. For the CDR3, the DNA is TGTGCCAGCAGGGGGACAGGGGGTAACTACGAGCAGTACTTC. Residues: CASRGTGGNYEQYF.